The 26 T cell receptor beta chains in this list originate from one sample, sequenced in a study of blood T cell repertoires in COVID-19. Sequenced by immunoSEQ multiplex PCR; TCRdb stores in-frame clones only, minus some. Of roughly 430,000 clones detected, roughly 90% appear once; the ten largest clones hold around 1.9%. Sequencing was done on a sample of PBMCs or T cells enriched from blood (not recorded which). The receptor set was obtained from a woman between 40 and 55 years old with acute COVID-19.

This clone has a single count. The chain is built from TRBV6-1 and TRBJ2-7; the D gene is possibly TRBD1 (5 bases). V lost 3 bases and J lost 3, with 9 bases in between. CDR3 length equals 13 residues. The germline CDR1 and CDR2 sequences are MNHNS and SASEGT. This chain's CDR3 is CASSDRVNYEQYF. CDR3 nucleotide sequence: TGTGCCAGCAGTGACAGGGTAAACTACGAGCAGTACTTC.

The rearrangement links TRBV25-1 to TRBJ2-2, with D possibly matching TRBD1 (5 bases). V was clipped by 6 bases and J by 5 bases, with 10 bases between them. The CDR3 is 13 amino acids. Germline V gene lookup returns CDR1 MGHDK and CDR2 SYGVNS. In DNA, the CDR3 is TGTGCCAGCAGGGGGCTCTGGACCGGGGAGCTGTTTTTT. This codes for CASRGLWTGELFF.

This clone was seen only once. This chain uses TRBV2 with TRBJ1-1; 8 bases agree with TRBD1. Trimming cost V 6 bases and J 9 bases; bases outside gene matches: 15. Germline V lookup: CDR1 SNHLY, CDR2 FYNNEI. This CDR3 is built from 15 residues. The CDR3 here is CASSYTNSGTGQAFF. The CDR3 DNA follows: TGTGCCAGCAGCTACACGAATTCCGGGACAGGACAAGCTTTCTTT.

The CDR3 reads CASSSRGLRAEAFF. CDR3 coding DNA: TGTGCCAGCAGCTCGAGGGGGCTACGAGCTGAAGCTTTCTTT. V usage is TRBV7-9 and J usage is TRBJ1-1; 7 bases are a match to TRBD1. The V and J ends lost 4 bases and 6 bases, in that order; junction bases with no gene match: 8. CDR1 and CDR2 from the germline V gene are SEHNR and FQNEAQ (reference sequence). The CDR3 loop spans 14 amino acids.

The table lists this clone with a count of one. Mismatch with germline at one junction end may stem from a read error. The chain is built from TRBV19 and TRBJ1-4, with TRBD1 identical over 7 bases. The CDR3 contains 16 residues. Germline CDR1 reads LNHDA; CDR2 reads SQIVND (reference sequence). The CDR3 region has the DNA TGTGCCAGTAGTTTAGACACCCGGCAGGGGGAAGAAAAACTGTTTTTT. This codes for CASSLDTRQGEEKLFF.

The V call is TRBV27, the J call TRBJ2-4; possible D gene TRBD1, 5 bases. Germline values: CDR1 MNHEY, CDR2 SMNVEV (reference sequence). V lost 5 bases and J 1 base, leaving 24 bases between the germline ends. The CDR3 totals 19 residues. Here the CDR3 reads CASSITLDTQTAAKNIQYF. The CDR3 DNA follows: TGTGCCAGCAGTATCACGTTGGACACCCAAACGGCGGCCAAAAACATTCAGTACTTC.

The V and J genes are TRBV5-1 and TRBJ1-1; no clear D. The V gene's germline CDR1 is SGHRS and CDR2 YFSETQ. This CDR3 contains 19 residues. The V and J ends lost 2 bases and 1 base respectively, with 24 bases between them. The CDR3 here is CASSLSASRSLRSNTEAFF. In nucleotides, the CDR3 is TGCGCCAGCAGCTTATCCGCCAGCAGGTCGTTGCGATCGAACACTGAAGCTTTCTTT.

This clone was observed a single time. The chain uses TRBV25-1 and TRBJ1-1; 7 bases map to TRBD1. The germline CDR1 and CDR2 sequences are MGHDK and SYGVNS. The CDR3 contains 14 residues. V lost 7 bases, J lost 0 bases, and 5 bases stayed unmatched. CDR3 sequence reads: CASKLGQLNTEAFF. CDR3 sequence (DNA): TGTGCCAGCAAGTTGGGACAGTTGAACACTGAAGCTTTCTTT.

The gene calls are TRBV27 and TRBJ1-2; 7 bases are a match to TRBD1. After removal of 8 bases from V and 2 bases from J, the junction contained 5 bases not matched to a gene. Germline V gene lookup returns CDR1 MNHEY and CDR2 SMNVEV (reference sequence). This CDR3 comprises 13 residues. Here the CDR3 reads CASGLTGNYGYTF. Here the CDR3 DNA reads TGTGCCAGCGGATTGACAGGGAACTATGGCTACACCTTC.

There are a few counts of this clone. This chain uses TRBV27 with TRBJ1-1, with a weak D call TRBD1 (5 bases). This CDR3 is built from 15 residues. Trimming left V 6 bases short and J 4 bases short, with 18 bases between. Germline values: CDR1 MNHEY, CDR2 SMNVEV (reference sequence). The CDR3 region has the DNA TGTGCCAGCAGCCCAGACAGACCAACGTCCACTGAAGCTTTCTTT. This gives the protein CASSPDRPTSTEAFF.

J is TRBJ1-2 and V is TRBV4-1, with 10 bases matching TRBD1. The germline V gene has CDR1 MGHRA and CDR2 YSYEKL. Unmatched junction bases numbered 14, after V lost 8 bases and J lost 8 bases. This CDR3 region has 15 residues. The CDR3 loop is CASGSGTGVFWGYTF. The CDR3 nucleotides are TGCGCCAGCGGTTCAGGGACAGGGGTGTTTTGGGGCTACACCTTC.

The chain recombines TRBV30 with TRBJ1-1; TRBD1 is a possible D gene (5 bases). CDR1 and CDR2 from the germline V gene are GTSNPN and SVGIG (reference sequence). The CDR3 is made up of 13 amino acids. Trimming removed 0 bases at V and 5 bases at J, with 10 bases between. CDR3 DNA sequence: TGTGCCTGGAGTGTAGACAGCAGAACTGAAGCTTTCTTT. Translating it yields CAWSVDSRTEAFF.

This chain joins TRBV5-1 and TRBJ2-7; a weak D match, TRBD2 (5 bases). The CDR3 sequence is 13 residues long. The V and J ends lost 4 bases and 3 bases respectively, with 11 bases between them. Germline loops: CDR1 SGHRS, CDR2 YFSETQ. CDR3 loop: CASSLDGDYEQYF. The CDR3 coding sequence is TGCGCCAGCAGCCTGGACGGGGACTACGAGCAGTACTTC.

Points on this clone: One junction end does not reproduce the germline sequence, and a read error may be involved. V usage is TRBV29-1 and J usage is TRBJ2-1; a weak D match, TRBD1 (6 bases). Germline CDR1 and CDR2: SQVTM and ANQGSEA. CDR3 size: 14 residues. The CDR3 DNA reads TGCAGCGTGGAAGGACAGAGCTCCTACAATGAGCAGTTCTTC. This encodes CSVEGQSSYNEQFF.

The CDR3 DNA follows: TGCGCCAGCAGCTTGGCAGGCAGGGCTCATATTGGCTACACCTTC. It translates to CASSLAGRAHIGYTF. V is TRBV5-1 and J is TRBJ1-2, with a possible D match to TRBD1 (5 bases). Germline V gene data show CDR1 as SGHRS and CDR2 as YFSETQ. V was shortened by 0 bases and J by 7 bases, with 16 bases between the two germline ends. The CDR3 loop spans 15 amino acids.

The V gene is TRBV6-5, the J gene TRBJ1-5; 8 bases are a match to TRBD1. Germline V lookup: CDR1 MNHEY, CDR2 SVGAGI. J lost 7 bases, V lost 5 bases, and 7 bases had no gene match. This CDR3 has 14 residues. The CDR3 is CASSRQGSGQPQHF. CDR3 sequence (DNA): TGTGCCAGCAGTCGACAGGGGTCAGGGCAGCCCCAGCATTTT.

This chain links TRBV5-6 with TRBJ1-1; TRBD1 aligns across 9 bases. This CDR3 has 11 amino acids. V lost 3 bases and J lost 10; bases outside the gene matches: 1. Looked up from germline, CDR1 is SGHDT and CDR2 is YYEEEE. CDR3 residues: CASSSGQGAFF. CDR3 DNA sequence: TGTGCCAGCAGCTCGGGACAGGGAGCTTTCTTT.

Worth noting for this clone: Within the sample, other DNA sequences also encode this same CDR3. CDR3 in DNA: TGCGCCAGCAGCTCACAGGGTAGTGGCACTGAAGCTTTCTTT. This translates into CASSSQGSGTEAFF. The rearrangement links TRBV5-1 to TRBJ1-1; maybe TRBD1 (6 bases). CDR3 size: 14 residues. Trimming pared 3 bases from V and 4 bases from J, leaving 13 bases between. The germline gives CDR1 SGHRS, CDR2 YFSETQ.

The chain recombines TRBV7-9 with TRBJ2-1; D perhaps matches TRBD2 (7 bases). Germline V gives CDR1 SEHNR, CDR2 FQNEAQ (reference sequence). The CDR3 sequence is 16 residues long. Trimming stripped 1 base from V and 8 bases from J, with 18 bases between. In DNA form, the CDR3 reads TGTGCCAGCAGCTTAGATCTCGCGGGGGCCAACGATGAGCAGTTCTTC. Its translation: CASSLDLAGANDEQFF.

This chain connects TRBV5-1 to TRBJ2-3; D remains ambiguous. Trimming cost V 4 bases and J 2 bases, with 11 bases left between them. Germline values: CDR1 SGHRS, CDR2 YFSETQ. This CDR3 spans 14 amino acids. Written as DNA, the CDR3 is TGCGCCAGCAGCCTGGAGAGGCCCACAGATACGCAGTATTTT. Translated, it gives CASSLERPTDTQYF.

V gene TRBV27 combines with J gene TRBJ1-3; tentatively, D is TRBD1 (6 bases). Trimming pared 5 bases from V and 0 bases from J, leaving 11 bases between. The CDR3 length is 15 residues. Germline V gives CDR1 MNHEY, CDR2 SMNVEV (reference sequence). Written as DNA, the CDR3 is TGTGCCAGCAGTAGAGACAGGAGCTCTGGAAACACCATATATTTT. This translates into CASSRDRSSGNTIYF.

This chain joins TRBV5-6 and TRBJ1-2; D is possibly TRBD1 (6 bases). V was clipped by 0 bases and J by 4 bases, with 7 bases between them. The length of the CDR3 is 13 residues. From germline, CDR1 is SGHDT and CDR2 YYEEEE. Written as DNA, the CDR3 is TGTGCCAGCAGCTTGGTACAGGGCTATGGCTACACCTTC. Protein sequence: CASSLVQGYGYTF.

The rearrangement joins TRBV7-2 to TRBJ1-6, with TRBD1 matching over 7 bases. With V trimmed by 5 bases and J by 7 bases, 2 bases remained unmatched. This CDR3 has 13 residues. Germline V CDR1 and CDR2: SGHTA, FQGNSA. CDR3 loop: CASSRTGNSPLHF. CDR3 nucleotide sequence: TGTGCCAGCAGCCGGACAGGAAATTCACCCCTCCACTTT.

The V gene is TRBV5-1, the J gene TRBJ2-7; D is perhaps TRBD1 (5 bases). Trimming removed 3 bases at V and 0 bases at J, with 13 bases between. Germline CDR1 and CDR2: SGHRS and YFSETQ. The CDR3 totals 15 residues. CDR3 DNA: TGCGCCAGCAGCTGGCCCGACAGAAGCTCCTACGAGCAGTACTTC. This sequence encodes CASSWPDRSSYEQYF. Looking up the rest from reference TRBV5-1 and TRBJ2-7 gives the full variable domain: KAGVTQTPRYLIKTRGQQVTLSCSPISGHRSVSWYQQTPGQGLQFLFEYFSETQRNKGNFPGRFSGRQFSNSRSEMNVSTLELGDSALYLCASSWPDRSSYEQYFGPGTRLTVT.

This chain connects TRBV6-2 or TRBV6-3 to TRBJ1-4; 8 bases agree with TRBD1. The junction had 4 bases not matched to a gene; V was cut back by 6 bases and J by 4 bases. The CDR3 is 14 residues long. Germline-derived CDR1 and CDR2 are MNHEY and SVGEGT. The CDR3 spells CASSNRGFNEKLFF. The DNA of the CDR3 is TGTGCCAGCAGCAACAGGGGGTTTAATGAAAAACTGTTTTTT.

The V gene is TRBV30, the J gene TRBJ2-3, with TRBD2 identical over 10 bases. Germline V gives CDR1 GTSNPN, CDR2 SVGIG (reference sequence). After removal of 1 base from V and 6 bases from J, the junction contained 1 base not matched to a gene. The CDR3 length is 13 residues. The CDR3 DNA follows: TGTGCCTGGAGTGGAGCGGGGGGGGATACGCAGTATTTT. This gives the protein CAWSGAGGDTQYF.